This TCR beta chain emerged from a study of immune evolution from preneoplasia to lung adenocarcinoma. Study-level findings and limits: Top clone frequencies peaked in normal lung, apparently declining through invasive adenocarcinoma. Later-stage lesions seemingly showed higher T cell density and diversity than normal lung.

As regards this clone: The antigen is undetermined.

CDR1 MDHEN and CDR2 SYDVKM come from the germline V gene. V dropped 5 bases and J dropped 14 bases, with 18 bases sitting between them. The CDR3 is 12 residues long. Sequencing used immunoSEQ multiplex PCR; TCRdb keeps in-frame clones, though not all of them. The sample has more than 950 clones; 82% are singletons. Histologic diagnosis was independently verified by two lung pathologists. This sequence joins TRBV28 and TRBJ1-2, with D tentatively TRBD1 (6 bases). Sequenced material: FFPE atypical adenomatous hyperplasia tissue from the lung. Subset reported: atypical adenomatous hyperplasia (AAH), lung preneoplasia. The clonotype was recovered from an older person with lung adenocarcinoma. In DNA form, the CDR3 reads TGTGCCAGCAGTCCTCCTTGGGGGGCTAATACCTTC. Residues: CASSPPWGANTF.